The 30 T cell receptor beta chains in this list originate from one sample, sequenced in a study of blood T cell repertoires in COVID-19. Generated by immunoSEQ multiplex PCR, the TCRdb table keeps only in-frame clones and is missing some. The sample consists of around 90,000 clones, around 92% of them appearing once. Material for sequencing was peripheral blood. These receptors were collected from a woman aged 60-70 years with active COVID-19.

This clone was seen a single time. The chain combines TRBV14 with TRBJ2-1; 7 nucleotides match TRBD2. After removal of 1 base from V and 7 bases from J, the junction contained 7 bases not matched to a gene. The germline V gene encodes CDR1 SGHDN and CDR2 FVKESK. This CDR3 is 15 amino acids long. The CDR3, as DNA: TGTGCCAGCAGCCAAGTGGGGCGGGAGATGAATGAGCAGTTCTTC. Its translation is CASSQVGREMNEQFF.

V usage is TRBV6-6 and J usage is TRBJ2-7; 8 nucleotides align to TRBD1. From germline, CDR1 is MNHNY and CDR2 SVGAGI (reference sequence). V gave up 7 bases and J gave up 0 bases; unmatched junction bases: 2. CDR3 length equals 13 residues. CDR3 sequence (DNA): TGTGCCAGCAACGGACAGGGCTCCTACGAGCAGTACTTC. As protein: CASNGQGSYEQYF.

The rearrangement links TRBV5-1 to TRBJ1-5; D may be TRBD1 (6 bases). The CDR3 runs to 18 residues. Germline V lookup: CDR1 SGHRS, CDR2 YFSETQ. Trimming took off 1 base at V and 9 bases at J, with 26 bases between the two ends. The CDR3 coding sequence is TGCGCCAGCAGCTTGTACCCAGGAGACAGGACCAACCTTTGGCCCCAGCATTTT. It translates to CASSLYPGDRTNLWPQHF.

The chain has TRBV6-1 and TRBJ1-5; perhaps TRBD1 as D (6 bases). This CDR3 is built from 17 residues. V was cut by 2 bases and J by 0 bases, with 14 bases left in between. The germline V gene encodes CDR1 MNHNS and CDR2 SASEGT. CDR3 region: CASSERGGYFSNQPQHF. The CDR3 bases are TGTGCCAGCAGTGAAAGGGGGGGGTATTTTAGCAATCAGCCCCAGCATTTT.

The chain couples TRBV18 to TRBJ1-3, with D unresolved. Germline CDR1 reads KGHSH; CDR2 reads LQKENI. The V and J ends lost 3 bases and 0 bases respectively, with 15 bases between them. This CDR3 contains 17 residues. The CDR3 bases are TGTGCCAGCTCACCGGGCCTCTTACTTAGCTCTGGAAACACCATATATTTT. Translating gives CASSPGLLLSSGNTIYF.

The chain links TRBV6-6 to TRBJ1-3; 8 bases line up with TRBD1. The CDR3 length is 20 residues. V shed 5 bases, J shed 0 bases, and the junction held 18 bases outside the gene matches. Germline V gives CDR1 MNHNY, CDR2 SVGAGI (reference sequence). In DNA form, the CDR3 reads TGTGCCAGCAGTCTTACTGGAAGGACAGGGAATTCTCGCTCTGGAAACACCATATATTTT. Amino acid sequence: CASSLTGRTGNSRSGNTIYF.

The chain is built from TRBV18 and TRBJ2-1, with D perhaps matching TRBD2 (6 bases). V was trimmed by 5 bases and J by 7 bases, leaving 15 bases between them. CDR3 length equals 14 residues. The germline gives CDR1 KGHSH, CDR2 LQKENI. This CDR3 reads CASSSSSGGNEQFF. CDR3 sequence (DNA): TGTGCCAGCTCATCGAGTAGCGGAGGAAATGAGCAGTTCTTC.

The chain carries TRBV24-1 and TRBJ1-1, with 8 bases lining up with TRBD1. There are 12 residues in the CDR3. The junction had 6 bases not matched to a gene; V was cut back by 5 bases and J by 11 bases. CDR1 is KGHDR, CDR2 SFDVKD, per germline. CDR3: CATSGSTGEAFF. The CDR3 nucleotides are TGTGCCACCAGTGGGTCGACAGGGGAGGCTTTCTTT.

The chain uses TRBV28 and TRBJ1-6; possibly TRBD1 for D (6 bases). From germline, CDR1 is MDHEN and CDR2 SYDVKM. The CDR3 has 18 residues. Trimming shortened V by 6 bases and J by 0 bases, and 18 bases separated the two germline ends. The CDR3, as DNA: TGTGCCAGCAGCCCCGGACAGAGGGGGAGCTCCTATAATTCACCCCTCCACTTT. It translates to CASSPGQRGSSYNSPLHF.

This chain connects TRBV28 to TRBJ2-1; D is unresolved. V was pared by 5 bases and J by 0 bases, with 8 bases between. CDR3 length: 14 amino acids. Per the germline V gene, CDR1 is MDHEN and CDR2 is SYDVKM. CDR3 sequence (DNA): TGTGCCAGCAGTCCCCGTCCCTCCTACAATGAGCAGTTCTTC. Protein sequence: CASSPRPSYNEQFF.

The genes are TRBV7-9 and TRBJ2-3; TRBD2 matches 11 bases. V shed 2 bases, J shed 1 base, and the junction held 11 bases outside the gene matches. Germline-derived CDR1 and CDR2 are SEHNR and FQNEAQ (reference sequence). This CDR3 is built from 19 residues. CDR3 amino acids: CASSLWTLAGGPGTDTQYF. DNA for the CDR3: TGTGCCAGCAGCTTATGGACCTTAGCGGGAGGGCCAGGCACAGATACGCAGTATTTT.

This chain joins TRBV28 and TRBJ1-2, with D possibly being TRBD1 (6 bases). The CDR3 length is 14 residues. Trimming removed 2 bases from V and 2 bases from J, with 9 bases in between. Germline-derived CDR1 and CDR2 are MDHEN and SYDVKM. CDR3: CASSLAGGNYGYTF. Here the CDR3 DNA reads TGTGCCAGCAGTTTAGCGGGGGGCAACTATGGCTACACCTTC.

This chain joins TRBV28 and TRBJ1-1; D ambiguous. The CDR3 totals 14 residues. The germline CDR1 and CDR2 sequences are MDHEN and SYDVKM. V was pared by 6 bases and J by 1 base, with 12 bases between. CDR3 coding DNA: TGTGCCAGCAGAACATCCCCTGGGAACACTGAAGCTTTCTTT. Protein sequence: CASRTSPGNTEAFF.

The rearrangement links TRBV13 to TRBJ2-2, with 11 bases fitting TRBD2. This CDR3 region has 18 residues. CDR1 is PRHDT, CDR2 FYEKMQ, per germline (reference sequence). The V gene end was trimmed by 6 bases and the J gene end by 0 bases; junction bases not matched to a gene: 9. The CDR3 spells CASRRATSGNANTGELFF. The CDR3 DNA reads TGTGCCAGCAGGCGAGCGACTAGCGGGAACGCGAACACCGGGGAGCTGTTTTTT.

The chain joins TRBV2 to TRBJ2-5; 7 bases are a match to TRBD1. V lost 4 bases, J lost 7 bases, and 6 bases stayed unmatched. This CDR3 is built from 13 residues. CDR1 and CDR2 from the germline V gene are SNHLY and FYNNEI. CDR3 sequence reads: CASSGQGEVTQYF. CDR3 DNA: TGTGCCAGCAGTGGACAGGGCGAAGTGACCCAGTACTTC.

The chain combines TRBV7-2 with TRBJ2-3, with 8 bases that match TRBD2. This CDR3 region has 16 residues. V lost 0 bases, J lost 2 bases, and 4 bases stayed unmatched. Germline CDR1 and CDR2: SGHTA and FQGNSA. This CDR3 is CASSLAPGGNTDTQYF. CDR3 sequence (DNA): TGTGCCAGCAGCTTAGCTCCGGGGGGGAACACAGATACGCAGTATTTT.

V and J are TRBV5-1 and TRBJ1-1, with D maybe TRBD1 (5 bases). Germline CDR1 SGHRS, CDR2 YFSETQ. V was cut by 4 bases and J by 1 base, with 20 bases left in between. The CDR3 is made up of 17 amino acids. The CDR3 DNA sequence: TGCGCCAGCAGCCCCGGGGAGGGGCGTGTGAGGAACACTGAAGCTTTCTTT. This translates into CASSPGEGRVRNTEAFF.

This sequence joins TRBV14 and TRBJ1-3; tentatively, D is TRBD1 (6 bases). V lost 0 bases and J lost 0, with 21 bases in between. The CDR3 totals 20 residues. Germline loops: CDR1 SGHDN, CDR2 FVKESK. The CDR3: CASSQDGRWYGGVSGNTIYF. The CDR3, as DNA: TGTGCCAGCAGCCAAGACGGGAGGTGGTACGGGGGCGTCTCTGGAAACACCATATATTTT.

V and J are TRBV11-3 and TRBJ2-7; 10 nucleotides align to TRBD2. The CDR3 is 15 amino acids. Germline-derived CDR1 and CDR2 are SGHNT and YENEEA. The junction had 4 bases not matched to a gene; V was cut back by 1 base and J by 4 bases. DNA of the CDR3: TGTGCCAGCAGCTTAGGGAGGACTAGCGGTTACGAGCAGTACTTC. This encodes CASSLGRTSGYEQYF.

This clone was seen a single time. CDR3 residues: CAWSLSRRDSNQPQHF. DNA for the CDR3: TGTGCCTGGAGTCTCTCCCGGAGGGACAGCAATCAGCCCCAGCATTTT. The rearrangement links TRBV30 to TRBJ1-5; D is possibly TRBD1 (5 bases). The germline CDR1 and CDR2 sequences are GTSNPN and SVGIG (reference sequence). The V end lost 2 bases, the J end lost 1 base, and 15 bases lay between the germline ends. CDR3 length: 16 residues.

The chain links TRBV2 to TRBJ2-5; 13 nucleotides align to TRBD2. The V gene's germline CDR1 is SNHLY and CDR2 FYNNEI. Germline trimming cut 4 bases from V and 5 bases from J; bases unmatched to any gene: 4. The CDR3 is made up of 15 amino acids. In DNA, the CDR3 is TGTGCCAGCAGTGGACTAGCGGGGGGCCGGGAGACCCAGTACTTC. Its protein is CASSGLAGGRETQYF.

V gene TRBV6-6 combines with J gene TRBJ2-2; 9 positions match TRBD1. Germline CDR1 reads MNHNY; CDR2 reads SVGAGI (reference sequence). CDR3 size: 15 residues. The trim removed 8 bases at V and 2 bases at J, leaving 6 bases unmatched. The CDR3 DNA sequence: TGTGCCAGCTTTACAGGGGGCTTAAACACCGGGGAGCTGTTTTTT. It translates to CASFTGGLNTGELFF.

V gene TRBV7-8 combines with J gene TRBJ1-5, with D perhaps TRBD1 (6 bases). The CDR3 extends over 15 amino acids. CDR1 is SGHVS and CDR2 is FQNEAQ in the germline V gene. The V and J ends lost 8 bases and 5 bases respectively, with 19 bases between them. The CDR3 reads CASVKGGGVDQPQHF. In nucleotides, the CDR3 is TGTGCCAGCGTAAAGGGGGGGGGTGTCGATCAGCCCCAGCATTTT.

The V call is TRBV11-2, the J call TRBJ1-2; possibly TRBD1 for D (5 bases). V was shortened by 5 bases and J by 1 base, with 8 bases between the two germline ends. Germline values: CDR1 SGHAT, CDR2 FQNNGV. This CDR3 is 13 amino acids long. The CDR3 DNA follows: TGTGCCAGCAGCCCAGACAGTAACTATGGCTACACCTTC. This translates into CASSPDSNYGYTF.

This chain connects TRBV2 to TRBJ2-3; 11 bases match TRBD2. Trimming took 5 bases from V and 3 from J; bases not matched to a gene: 16. CDR1 SNHLY and CDR2 FYNNEI come from the germline V gene. The CDR3 has 19 residues. The CDR3 DNA reads as TGTGCCAGCAGTACTCCCACCTTGACTAGCGGGAAGAGTACAGATACGCAGTATTTT. Translation gives CASSTPTLTSGKSTDTQYF.

The chain is built from TRBV7-6 and TRBJ2-2, with 15 bases matching TRBD2. CDR1 and CDR2 from the germline V gene are SGHVS and FNYEAQ. The ends lost 5 bases at V and 6 bases at J; junction bases unmatched: 7. This CDR3 comprises 17 residues. The CDR3 reads CASSPWTSGRASGELFF. CDR3 sequence (DNA): TGTGCCAGCAGCCCATGGACTAGCGGGAGGGCCTCCGGGGAGCTGTTTTTT.

V and J are TRBV24-1 and TRBJ1-2; D is unresolved. Trimming took off 5 bases at V and 8 bases at J, with 11 bases between the two ends. The CDR3 has 12 amino acids. CDR1 and CDR2 from the germline V gene are KGHDR and SFDVKD. DNA of the CDR3: TGTGCCACCAGTGGCCTGTTGGGCGGCTACACCTTC. Translating it yields CATSGLLGGYTF.

This chain links TRBV10-3 with TRBJ2-7, with TRBD2 matching over 8 bases. The V gene's germline CDR1 is ENHRY and CDR2 SYGVKD. The CDR3 has 16 residues. Trimming at V came to 4 bases and at J to 3 bases, leaving 11 bases not matched to a gene. The CDR3 coding sequence is TGTGCCATCAGTGGGGGTCCGGGAGGGCCAAACTACGAGCAGTACTTC. Translated, it gives CAISGGPGGPNYEQYF.

The V gene is TRBV27, the J gene TRBJ2-1, with D maybe TRBD2 (6 bases). Germline lookup yields CDR1 MNHEY and CDR2 SMNVEV (reference sequence). This CDR3 is built from 13 residues. V was trimmed by 5 bases and J by 15 bases, leaving 20 bases between them. In DNA form, the CDR3 reads TGTGCCAGCAGTCCGGGATCCGGGGGAGACTCGTTCTTC. This encodes CASSPGSGGDSFF.

V usage is TRBV27 and J usage is TRBJ2-7; 7 positions agree with TRBD2. V shed 5 bases, J shed 5 bases, and the junction held 15 bases outside the gene matches. Per the germline V gene, CDR1 is MNHEY and CDR2 is SMNVEV (reference sequence). The CDR3 extends over 16 amino acids. The CDR3 is CASSTLAPLRINEQYF. Written as DNA, the CDR3 is TGTGCCAGCAGTACACTAGCGCCGCTGCGGATCAACGAGCAGTACTTC.